This record looks at one T cell receptor (beta chain) sequence and its context. Its antigen is not known. Produced via immunoSEQ multiplex PCR; TCRdb's table is partial and in-frame only. The table lists tens of thousands of clones, around 75% of them singletons. This sample is part of a study of PD-L1 blockade in urothelial cancer. In the study overall: Analysis of blood occurred 3 weeks (second dose) and 6 weeks after treatment start. There were a median of roughly 140,000 T cells in blood samples.

Study-level findings and limits: Lower than median blood TCR clonality before treatment predicted better survival. By 3 weeks, tumor-associated blood clones had expanded more in durable-benefit patients.

This clonotype originated in a man between 50 and 59 years old with urothelial cancer. Here the sequenced sample was PBMCs, taken around atezolizumab (anti-PD-L1) treatment.

The DNA of the CDR3 is TGTGCCAGCAGTGAACGACTAGCGACCGGGACGCAGTACTTC. Encoded protein: CASSERLATGTQYF. The chain couples TRBV6-1 to TRBJ2-7; TRBD2 aligns across 8 bases. CDR1 is MNHNS, CDR2 SASEGT, per germline. The length of the CDR3 is 14 residues. Trimming at V came to 2 bases and at J to 9 bases, leaving 9 bases not matched to a gene.